This is a list of T cell receptor beta chains from one sample in a study of blood T cells in healthy people across ages. TCRdb fed the 5' RACE reads into MiXCR, producing one record per CDR3 protein. The sample lists about 1.4 million distinct CDR3 sequences, approximately 63% occurring once. Sequencing was performed on blood. These receptors all stem from a man aged 18-30 years in good health. Each CDR3 is given with its conserved first and last residue. Each record gives: V gene, D gene, clone size, J gene, CDR3 DNA, CDR3 protein. D genes are given only for firm matches. Not all rows give a size; the values are once, few, many and, for expanded clones, a class.

TRBV10-3,TRBD2,few,TRBJ2-3,TGTGCCGCCAAGCGGGAGGGCCGGGACACAGATACGCAGTATTTT,CAAKREGRDTDTQYF
TRBV27,.,.,TRBJ2-7,TGTGCCAGCAGTTTAGATCCCTTCTCCTACGAGCAGTACTTC,CASSLDPFSYEQYF
TRBV5-6,.,once,TRBJ2-7,TGTGCCAGCAGCTTAGAGACGGGTCTAACCTACGAGCAGTACTTC,CASSLETGLTYEQYF
TRBV28,.,few,TRBJ2-1,TGTGCCAGCAGTCCCGGGCTCAATTACAATGAGCAGTTCTTC,CASSPGLNYNEQFF
TRBV29-1,TRBD1,.,TRBJ2-7,TGCAGCGTTGAAGTAGGGGACAGGGGCGACGAGCAGTACTTC,CSVEVGDRGDEQYF
TRBV3-1,.,.,TRBJ2-4,TGTGCCAGCAGCCAAGATAGGGGGGGACACAACATTCAGTACTTC,CASSQDRGGHNIQYF
TRBV6-6,.,.,TRBJ2-5,TGTGCCAGCAGTTACTTGGGACCTTCGGAGACCCAGTACTTC,CASSYLGPSETQYF
TRBV12-3/TRBV12-4,.,few,TRBJ2-7,TGTGCCAGCAGTTTTGTAGAGTCCTACGAGCAGTACTTC,CASSFVESYEQYF
TRBV12-3/TRBV12-4,.,.,TRBJ2-7,TGTGCCAGCAATGTCTGGGGATCCTCATCGGGGGAGCAGTACTTC,CASNVWGSSSGEQYF
TRBV2,.,.,TRBJ1-5,TGTGCCAGCAGTGAAGAGACAGGCCGAAATAGCAATCAGCCCCAGCATTTT,CASSEETGRNSNQPQHF
TRBV20-1,TRBD1,.,TRBJ2-7,TGCAGTGCTAGTCCCCGGACAGGGGGACACTACGAGCAGTACTTC,CSASPRTGGHYEQYF
TRBV5-5,TRBD1,.,TRBJ2-5,TGTGCCAGCAGCGCCAGTCCGGGACAGTTGGAGACCCAGTACTTC,CASSASPGQLETQYF
TRBV20-1,.,.,TRBJ2-3,TGCAGTGCTGGCCAACTAGTTCTCCCAGATACGCAGTATTTT,CSAGQLVLPDTQYF
TRBV27,.,.,TRBJ2-1,TGTGCCAGCAGTTTATCGTCCGGTTTCGCGGGTAGCTCCTACAATGAGCAGTTCTTC,CASSLSSGFAGSSYNEQFF
TRBV6-2/TRBV6-3,.,.,TRBJ2-6,TGTGCCAGCAGTTCCCCCAACTTCTCTGGGGCCAACGTCCTGACTTTC,CASSSPNFSGANVLTF
TRBV25-1,.,.,TRBJ2-7,TGTGCCAGCAGTGAGGTGGGAATCGACGAGCAGTACTTC,CASSEVGIDEQYF
TRBV29-1,TRBD2,.,TRBJ2-1,TGCAGCGTTGATGGGAGCCCAGAGCGGGAGGCACCTTACAATGAGCAGTTCTTC,CSVDGSPEREAPYNEQFF
TRBV4-1,TRBD1,.,TRBJ2-7,TGCGCCAGCAGCCAATTTCCACAGGGGGGAACTTCCTACGAGCAGTACTTC,CASSQFPQGGTSYEQYF
TRBV7-2,.,.,TRBJ1-1,TGTGCCAGCAGCCAGTGGGGGGTCACTGAAGCTTTCTTT,CASSQWGVTEAFF
TRBV29-1,.,.,TRBJ2-7,TGCAGCGTTATGAGTCGGGAGAGGTCCTACGAGCAGTACTTC,CSVMSRERSYEQYF
TRBV4-1,.,few,TRBJ2-3,TGCGCCAGCACTCTTGGCCCGCTGATCGATACGCAGTATTTT,CASTLGPLIDTQYF
TRBV20-1,TRBD1,few,TRBJ2-7,TGCAGTGCTAGGGGACAGGCGGTCTACGAGCAGTACTTC,CSARGQAVYEQYF
TRBV29-1,TRBD1,few,TRBJ2-3,TGCAGCGTTGATGGGACAGTGGTCTCCACAGATACGCAGTATTTT,CSVDGTVVSTDTQYF